One T cell receptor (beta chain) is described in this entry. Its specificity is not known. This sample is drawn from a study of T cell responses to AZD1222 COVID-19 vaccine. General observations from the study: Vaccine-associated CD4 TCRs spanned spike, dominant at 160-218 and 743-854. Clonal diversity was possibly underestimated; the donors were predominantly white British and more often female.

Germline-derived CDR1 and CDR2 are MGHRA and YSYEKL. Trimming at V came to 5 bases and at J to 2 bases, leaving 11 bases not matched to a gene. The CDR3 runs to 16 residues. TCRdb's table, derived via immunoSEQ multiplex PCR, lists solely in-frame clones and lacks some. The sample contains 100,000 or so clones, around nine tenths of which appear only once. This receptor was obtained from an adult in good health. The starting material was peripheral blood, obtained on day 0 of AZD1222 vaccination. V gene TRBV4-1 combines with J gene TRBJ2-7, with 8 bases matching TRBD2. In DNA form, the CDR3 reads TGCGCCAGCAGCAGCGGGGGCGGCGGGCAAGCCTACGAGCAGTACTTC. It encodes CASSSGGGGQAYEQYF.